These 12 T cell receptor beta chains share one sample of origin, sequenced in a study of regulatory T cells in long-lasting Graves disease (dated by TCRdb to the early 2020s). Read against the paper, the sample's time point label means: newly diagnosed GD, antithyroid drugs for less than 3 months. For both TCR sequencing and RNA sequencing, RNA was extracted from PBMCs in TRIzol. Library creation used multiplex PCR. The sequencer was an Illumina HiSeq 4000. CDR3 regions were amplified by Arm-PCR with iRepertoire HTBI primers to construct TCR beta libraries. Starting from the raw public reads, TCRdb applied fastp trimming at Q25, assembled clones with MiXCR and retained in-frame beta chains. Records with the same CDR3 protein are collapsed into one entry carrying the most frequent genes and DNA. In this sample the table shows about 370,000 distinct CDR3 sequences, around 15% of which occur a single time. The top ten constitute roughly 20% of the sample.

The sample was peripheral blood mononuclear cells (PBMCs), taken at new diagnosis, from a patient treated with antithyroid drugs. Receptors originate from a female donor with Graves disease.

In its sample, this clonotype was seen many times. This rearrangement joins TRBV7-3 to TRBJ2-4; 8 nucleotides line up with TRBD1. V lost 2 bases, J lost 0 bases, and 3 bases stayed unmatched. The CDR3 covers 16 residues. CDR1 and CDR2 from the germline V gene are SGHTA and FQGTGA. The CDR3 DNA reads as TGTGCCAGCAGCTTATACGGACAGGGAGCCAAAAACATTCAGTACTTC. Its translation: CASSLYGQGAKNIQYF.

The rearrangement joins TRBV20-1 to TRBJ1-6; 9 bases agree with TRBD1. The germline V gene has CDR1 DFQATT and CDR2 SNEGSKA (reference sequence). The V gene end was trimmed by 0 bases and the J gene end by 0 bases; junction bases not matched to a gene: 9. The CDR3 spans 19 residues. CDR3: CSARDSIKGQGSYNSPLHF. The DNA of the CDR3 is TGCAGTGCTAGAGATTCAATTAAGGGACAGGGCTCCTATAATTCACCCCTCCACTTT.

There are many counts of this clonotype. The chain joins TRBV7-2 to TRBJ2-3; 13 bases match TRBD2. The V gene end was trimmed by 4 bases and the J gene end by 3 bases; junction bases not matched to a gene: 28. The CDR3 length is 24 residues. Looked up from germline, CDR1 is SGHTA and CDR2 is FQGNSA. CDR3 loop: CASSYSWSPIPPLAGGRGTDTQYF. The DNA of the CDR3 is TGTGCCAGCAGCTACAGTTGGTCTCCCATCCCACCACTAGCGGGAGGGCGAGGGACAGATACGCAGTATTTT.

This clonotype was seen repeatedly, ten times or more. This chain links TRBV11-2 with TRBJ2-7; D is possibly TRBD1 (5 bases). Germline V gene lookup returns CDR1 SGHAT and CDR2 FQNNGV. V lost 6 bases and J lost 2, with 14 bases in between. This CDR3 has 14 amino acids. The CDR3, as DNA: TGTGCCAGCAGAGCAAATAGGGGCACCTACGAGCAGTACTTC. It is translated as CASRANRGTYEQYF.

The sample holds a few counts of this clonotype. J is TRBJ2-1 and V is TRBV7-3, with 15 bases fitting TRBD2. Trimming at V came to 0 bases and at J to 2 bases, leaving 2 bases not matched to a gene. The CDR3 has 18 residues. Per the germline V gene, CDR1 is SGHTA and CDR2 is FQGTGA. CDR3 coding DNA: TGTGCCAGCAGCTTAACAAGGACTAGCGGGGGGGCCTACAATGAGCAGTTCTTC. Translated, it gives CASSLTRTSGGAYNEQFF.

This rearrangement joins TRBV2 to TRBJ2-5; 12 bases fit TRBD1. The germline CDR1 and CDR2 sequences are SNHLY and FYNNEI. Trimming at V came to 5 bases and at J to 6 bases, leaving 4 bases not matched to a gene. The CDR3 covers 14 residues. The CDR3 region has the DNA TGTGCCAGCAGTCGGGACAGGGGGCCGCAGACCCAGTACTTC. Translation: CASSRDRGPQTQYF.

This clonotype was recorded at least ten times. The genes are TRBV6-5 and TRBJ1-1; D unclear. Between the trimmed V and J ends, which lost 1 base and 0 bases, there was a span of 15 bases. The V gene's germline CDR1 is MNHEY and CDR2 SVGAGI. The CDR3 is made up of 17 amino acids. This CDR3 is CASSYYWVGEMNTEAFF. The CDR3 nucleotides read TGTGCCAGCAGTTACTACTGGGTCGGAGAAATGAACACTGAAGCTTTCTTT.

This clonotype occurred many times. The chain is built from TRBV12-3 or TRBV12-4 and TRBJ2-5, with D tentatively TRBD2 (5 bases). The CDR3 spans 15 residues. Trimming cost V 6 bases and J 5 bases, with 19 bases left between them. CDR3 loop: CASSSSFDTRETQYF. In DNA form, the CDR3 reads TGTGCCAGCAGCTCCTCCTTCGACACTAGGGAGACCCAGTACTTC.

Many counts were recorded for this clonotype. The chain uses TRBV28 and TRBJ2-3; D is unclear. The CDR3 extends over 15 amino acids. V was clipped by 7 bases and J by 2 bases, with 16 bases between them. Germline V gene data show CDR1 as MDHEN and CDR2 as SYDVKM. This CDR3 is CASIFFGGDTDTQYF. CDR3 bases: TGTGCCAGCATTTTTTTTGGTGGGGACACAGATACGCAGTATTTT.

This clonotype has a count of ten or more. The CDR3 DNA is TGTGCCAGCAGCCAGAGTTCGACGGACCCACATTATGGCTACACCTTC. Amino acids: CASSQSSTDPHYGYTF. This rearrangement joins TRBV5-6 to TRBJ1-2; the D is unclear. The germline gives CDR1 SGHDT, CDR2 YYEEEE. V was pared by 4 bases and J by 5 bases, with 21 bases between. The CDR3 has 16 amino acids.

In its sample, this clonotype was seen many times. The V and J genes are TRBV12-3 or TRBV12-4 and TRBJ2-1, with a weak D call TRBD1 (6 bases). V was pared by 5 bases and J by 4 bases, with 15 bases between. This CDR3 contains 15 residues. The CDR3 reads CASSAPGHRYNEQFF. CDR3 sequence (DNA): TGTGCCAGCAGTGCCCCGGGACACCGTTACAATGAGCAGTTCTTC.

This clonotype was counted ten times or more. The rearrangement uses TRBV6-1 and TRBJ1-2; TRBD1 might be the D (5 bases). There are 15 residues in the CDR3. Trimming left V 6 bases short and J 0 bases short, with 14 bases between. Germline V gives CDR1 MNHNS, CDR2 SASEGT. The CDR3 spells CASRRRDGSNYGYTF. Here the CDR3 DNA reads TGTGCCAGCAGGCGACGGGACGGATCTAACTATGGCTACACCTTC.